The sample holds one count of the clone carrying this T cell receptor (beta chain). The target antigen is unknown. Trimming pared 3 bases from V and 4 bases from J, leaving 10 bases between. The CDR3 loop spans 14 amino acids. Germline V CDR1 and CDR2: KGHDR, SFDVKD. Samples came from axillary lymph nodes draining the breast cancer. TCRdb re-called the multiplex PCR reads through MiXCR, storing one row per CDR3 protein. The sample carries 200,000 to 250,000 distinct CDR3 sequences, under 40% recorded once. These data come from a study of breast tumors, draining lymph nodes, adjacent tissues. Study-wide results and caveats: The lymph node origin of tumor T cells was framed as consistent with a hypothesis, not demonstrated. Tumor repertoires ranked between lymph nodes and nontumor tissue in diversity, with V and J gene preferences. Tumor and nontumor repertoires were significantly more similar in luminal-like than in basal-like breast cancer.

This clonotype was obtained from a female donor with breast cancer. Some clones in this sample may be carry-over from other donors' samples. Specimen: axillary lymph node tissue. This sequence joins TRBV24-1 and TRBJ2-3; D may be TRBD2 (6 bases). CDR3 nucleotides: TGTGCCACCAGTGATGTGGGGAGGTCAGATACGCAGTATTTT. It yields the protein CATSDVGRSDTQYF.